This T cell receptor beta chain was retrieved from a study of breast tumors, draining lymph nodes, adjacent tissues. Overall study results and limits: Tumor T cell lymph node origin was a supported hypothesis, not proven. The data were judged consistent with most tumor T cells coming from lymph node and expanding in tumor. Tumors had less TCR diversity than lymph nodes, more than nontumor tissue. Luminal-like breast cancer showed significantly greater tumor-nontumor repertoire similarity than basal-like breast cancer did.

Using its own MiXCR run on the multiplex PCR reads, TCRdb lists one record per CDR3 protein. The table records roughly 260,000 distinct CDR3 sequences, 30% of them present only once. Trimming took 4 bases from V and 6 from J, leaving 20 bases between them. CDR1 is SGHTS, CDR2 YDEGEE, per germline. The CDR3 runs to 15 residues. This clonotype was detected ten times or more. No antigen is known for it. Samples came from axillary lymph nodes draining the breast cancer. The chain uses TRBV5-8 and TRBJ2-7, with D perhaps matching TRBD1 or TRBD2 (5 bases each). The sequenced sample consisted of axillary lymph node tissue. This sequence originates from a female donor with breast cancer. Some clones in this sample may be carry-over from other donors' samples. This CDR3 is CASSSVGTVGTEQYF. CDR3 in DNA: TGTGCCAGCAGCAGTGTAGGGACCGTTGGGACCGAGCAGTACTTC.